This TCR beta chain was identified in a study of blood T cell repertoires in COVID-19. Looking at the study overall: Sites in the United States, Italy and Spain provided acute and convalescent COVID-19 samples.

CDR3 length equals 13 residues. CDR1 is KGHSH and CDR2 is LQKENI in the germline V gene. V was pared by 3 bases and J by 4 bases, with 8 bases between. The assay was immunoSEQ multiplex PCR, and TCRdb's table has in-frame clones only and misses some. The profile covers roughly 65,000 clones, with just over 85% appearing a single time and 3.5% to 5% taken by the ten largest. The source material was peripheral blood. This chain uses TRBV18 with TRBJ2-3; D is unclear. The origin of this receptor is a man in his forties or fifties with acute or convalescent COVID-19. CDR3 loop: CASSPDSSDTQYF. CDR3 sequence (DNA): TGTGCCAGCTCACCCGACTCATCAGATACGCAGTATTTT.